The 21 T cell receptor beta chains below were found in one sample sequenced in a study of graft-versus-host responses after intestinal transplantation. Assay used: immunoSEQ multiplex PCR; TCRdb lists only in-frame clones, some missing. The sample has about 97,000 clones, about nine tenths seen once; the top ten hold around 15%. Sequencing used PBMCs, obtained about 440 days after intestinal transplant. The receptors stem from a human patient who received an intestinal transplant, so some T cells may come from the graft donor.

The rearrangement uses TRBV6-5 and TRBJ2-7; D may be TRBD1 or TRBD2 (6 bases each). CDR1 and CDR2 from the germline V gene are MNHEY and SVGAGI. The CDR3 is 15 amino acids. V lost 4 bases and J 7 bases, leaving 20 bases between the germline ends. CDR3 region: CASSWDYRGGREQYF. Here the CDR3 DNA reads TGTGCCAGCAGTTGGGATTATAGAGGGGGGCGTGAGCAGTACTTC.

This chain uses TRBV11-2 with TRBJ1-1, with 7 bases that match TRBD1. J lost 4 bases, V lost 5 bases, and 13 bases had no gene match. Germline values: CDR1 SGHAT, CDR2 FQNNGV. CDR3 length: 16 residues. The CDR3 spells CASSLDRVVGGTEAFF. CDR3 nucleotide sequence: TGTGCCAGCAGCCTCGACAGGGTGGTCGGAGGCACTGAAGCTTTCTTT.

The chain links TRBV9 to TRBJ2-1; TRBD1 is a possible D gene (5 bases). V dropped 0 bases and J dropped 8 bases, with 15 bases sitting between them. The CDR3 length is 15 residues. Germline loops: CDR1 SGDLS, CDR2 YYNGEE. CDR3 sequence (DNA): TGTGCCAGCAGCGTAGTAGCCAGGGTGGGCGATGAGCAGTTCTTC. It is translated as CASSVVARVGDEQFF.

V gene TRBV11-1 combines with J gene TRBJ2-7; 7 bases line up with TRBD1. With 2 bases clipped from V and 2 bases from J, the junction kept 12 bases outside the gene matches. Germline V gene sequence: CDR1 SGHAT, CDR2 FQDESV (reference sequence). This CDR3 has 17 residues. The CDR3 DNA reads TGTGCCAGCAGCTTATGGCGTGACAGGGTGAACGCCTACGAGCAGTACTTC. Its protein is CASSLWRDRVNAYEQYF.

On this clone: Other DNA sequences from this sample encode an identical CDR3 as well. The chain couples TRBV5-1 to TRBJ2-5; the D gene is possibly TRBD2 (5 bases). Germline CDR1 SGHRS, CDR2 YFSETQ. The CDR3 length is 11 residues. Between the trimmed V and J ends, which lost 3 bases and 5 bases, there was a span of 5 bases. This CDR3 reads CASSSGETQYF. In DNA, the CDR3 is TGCGCCAGCAGCTCGGGGGAGACCCAGTACTTC.

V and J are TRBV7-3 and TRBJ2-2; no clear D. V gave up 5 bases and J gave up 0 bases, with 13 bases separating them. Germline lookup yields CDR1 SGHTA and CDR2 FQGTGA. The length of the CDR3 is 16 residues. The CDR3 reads CASSPSRVTNTGELFF. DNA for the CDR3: TGTGCCAGCAGCCCCTCTCGGGTCACGAACACCGGGGAGCTGTTTTTT.

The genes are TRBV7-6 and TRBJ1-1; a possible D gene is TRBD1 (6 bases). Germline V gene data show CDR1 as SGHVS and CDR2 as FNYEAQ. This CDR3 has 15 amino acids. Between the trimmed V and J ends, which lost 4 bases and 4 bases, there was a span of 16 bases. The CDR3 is CASSSEQGGSTEAFF. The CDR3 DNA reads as TGTGCCAGCAGCTCCGAACAGGGTGGGAGCACTGAAGCTTTCTTT.

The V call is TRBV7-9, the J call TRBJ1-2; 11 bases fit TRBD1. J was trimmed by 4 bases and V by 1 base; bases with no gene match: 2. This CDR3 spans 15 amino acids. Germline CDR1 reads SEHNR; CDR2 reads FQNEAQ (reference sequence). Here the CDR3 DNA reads TGTGCCAGCAGCTTAGTTGGGACAGGGGGCTATGGCTACACCTTC. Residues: CASSLVGTGGYGYTF. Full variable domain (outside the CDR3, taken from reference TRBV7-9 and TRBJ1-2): DTGVSQNPRHKITKRGQNVTFRCDPISEHNRLYWYRQTLGQGPEFLTYFQNEAQLEKSRLLSDRFSAERPKGSFSTLEIQRTEQGDSAMYLCASSLVGTGGYGYTFGSGTRLTVV.

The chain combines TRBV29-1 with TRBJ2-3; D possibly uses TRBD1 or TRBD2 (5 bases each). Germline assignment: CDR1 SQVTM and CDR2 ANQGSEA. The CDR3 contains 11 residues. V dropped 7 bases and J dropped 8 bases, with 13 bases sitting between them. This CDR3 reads CSGGPAGTQYF. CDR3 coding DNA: TGCAGCGGGGGACCCGCCGGTACGCAGTATTTT.

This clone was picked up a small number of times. This CDR3 reads CASSRTGAGAEQYF. CDR3 nucleotides: TGTGCCAGCAGCCGAACAGGGGCGGGGGCCGAGCAGTACTTC. This chain joins TRBV11-2 and TRBJ2-7; perhaps D is TRBD1 or TRBD2 (7 bases each). V was shortened by 5 bases and J by 6 bases, with 17 bases between the two germline ends. The germline gives CDR1 SGHAT, CDR2 FQNNGV. There are 14 residues in the CDR3.

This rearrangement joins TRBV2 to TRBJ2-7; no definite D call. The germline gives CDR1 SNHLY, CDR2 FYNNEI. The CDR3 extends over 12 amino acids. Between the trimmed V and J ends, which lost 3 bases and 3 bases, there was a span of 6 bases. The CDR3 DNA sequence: TGTGCCAGCAGTGAGTCCAGCTACGAGCAGTACTTC. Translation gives CASSESSYEQYF.

In DNA, the CDR3 is TGTGCCAGCAGCGTAGCAGGCGGGCCGTACCAAGAGACCCAGTACTTC. Residues: CASSVAGGPYQETQYF. This sequence joins TRBV9 and TRBJ2-5, with a tentative D call TRBD2 (5 bases). Between the trimmed V and J ends, which lost 0 bases and 0 bases, there was a span of 12 bases. The germline gives CDR1 SGDLS, CDR2 YYNGEE. There are 16 residues in the CDR3.

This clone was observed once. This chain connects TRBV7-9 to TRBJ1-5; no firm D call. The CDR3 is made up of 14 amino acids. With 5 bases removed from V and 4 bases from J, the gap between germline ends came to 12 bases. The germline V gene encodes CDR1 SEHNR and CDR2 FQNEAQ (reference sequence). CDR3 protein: CASSLSTGNQPQHF. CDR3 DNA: TGTGCCAGCAGCCTTTCTACGGGGAATCAGCCCCAGCATTTT.

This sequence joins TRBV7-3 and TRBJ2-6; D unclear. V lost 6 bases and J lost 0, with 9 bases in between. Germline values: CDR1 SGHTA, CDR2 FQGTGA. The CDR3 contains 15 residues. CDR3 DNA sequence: TGTGCCAGCAGTACTTCTTCCTCTGGGGCCAACGTCCTGACTTTC. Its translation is CASSTSSSGANVLTF.

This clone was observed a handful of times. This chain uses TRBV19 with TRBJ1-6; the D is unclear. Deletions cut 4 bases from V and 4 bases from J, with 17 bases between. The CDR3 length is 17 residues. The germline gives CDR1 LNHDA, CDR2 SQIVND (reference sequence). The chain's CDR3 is CASSRKSGEDYNSPLHF. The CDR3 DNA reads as TGTGCCAGTAGTAGGAAATCTGGGGAGGATTATAATTCACCCCTCCACTTT.

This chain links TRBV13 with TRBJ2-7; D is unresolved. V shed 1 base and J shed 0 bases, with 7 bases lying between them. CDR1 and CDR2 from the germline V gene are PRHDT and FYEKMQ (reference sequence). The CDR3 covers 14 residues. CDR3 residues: CASSLARNSYEQYF. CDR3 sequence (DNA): TGTGCCAGCAGCTTAGCCAGGAACTCCTACGAGCAGTACTTC.

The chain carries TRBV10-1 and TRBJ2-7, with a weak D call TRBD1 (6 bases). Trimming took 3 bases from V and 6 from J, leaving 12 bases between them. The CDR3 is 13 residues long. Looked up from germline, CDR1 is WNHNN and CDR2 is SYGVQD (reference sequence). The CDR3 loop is CASSESVTGEQYF. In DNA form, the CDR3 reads TGCGCCAGCAGTGAATCGGTGACAGGCGAGCAGTACTTC.

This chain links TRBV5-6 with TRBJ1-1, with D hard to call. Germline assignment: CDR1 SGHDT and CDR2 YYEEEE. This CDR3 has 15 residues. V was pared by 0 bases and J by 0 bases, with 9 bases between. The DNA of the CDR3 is TGTGCCAGCAGCTTGGTGACAATCATGAACACTGAAGCTTTCTTT. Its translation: CASSLVTIMNTEAFF.

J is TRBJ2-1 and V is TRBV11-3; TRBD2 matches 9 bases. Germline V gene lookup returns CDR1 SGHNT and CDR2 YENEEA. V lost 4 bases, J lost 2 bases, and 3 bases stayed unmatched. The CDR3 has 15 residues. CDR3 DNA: TGTGCCAGCAGCTCAAGCGGGGGGCCCTACAATGAGCAGTTCTTC. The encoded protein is CASSSSGGPYNEQFF.

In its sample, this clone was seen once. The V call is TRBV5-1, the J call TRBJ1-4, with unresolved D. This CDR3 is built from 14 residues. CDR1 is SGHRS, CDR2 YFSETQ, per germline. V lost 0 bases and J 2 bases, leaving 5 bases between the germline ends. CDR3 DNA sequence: TGCGCCAGCAGCTTGGCCACCACTAATGAAAAACTGTTTTTT. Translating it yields CASSLATTNEKLFF.

CDR3 loop: CASSFSGDQPQHF. CDR3 coding DNA: TGCGCCAGCAGCTTCTCAGGCGATCAGCCCCAGCATTTT. V gene TRBV5-1 combines with J gene TRBJ1-5, with D unresolved. The V gene's germline CDR1 is SGHRS and CDR2 YFSETQ. The CDR3 runs to 13 residues. V was trimmed by 2 bases and J by 5 bases, leaving 8 bases between them.